This is a list of T cell receptor beta chains from one sample in a study of control samples from healthy donors and cancer patients. Here immunoSEQ multiplex PCR was the method, and the copy in TCRdb shows in-frame clones only, minus some. This table holds roughly 200,000 clones, around 94% found once. Sequenced material: blood. These receptors were obtained from a man aged 45-65 years in good health. Both conserved end residues are part of each CDR3. D genes are given only for firm matches. Clone size appears in some rows only: once, few, many, or a class for an expanded clone.

clone_size	v_call	d_call	j_call	cdr3_nt	cdr3_aa
-	TRBV3-1/TRBV3-2	-	TRBJ2-1	TGTGCCAGCAGCCAACCAAGATCTGGGCAGTTCTTC	CASSQPRSGQFF
-	TRBV19	-	TRBJ2-1	TGTGCCAGTAGCCTAAGAGGCCGCAATGAGCAGTTCTTC	CASSLRGRNEQFF
-	TRBV5-1	TRBD1	TRBJ2-7	TGCGCCAGCAGGGGACAGGGGAGCTCCTACGAGCAGTACTTC	CASRGQGSSYEQYF
-	TRBV5-1	-	TRBJ1-1	TGCGCCAGCAGCTACAGCAGGGCCACTGAAGCTTTCTTT	CASSYSRATEAFF
once	TRBV24-1	TRBD1	TRBJ2-5	TGTGCCACCAGTGGAAAAAAGGGGGCAGACCAAGAGACCCAGTACTTC	CATSGKKGADQETQYF
-	TRBV5-4	-	TRBJ1-4	TGTGCCAGCAGCACAGGGTCAACTAATGAAAAACTGTTTTTT	CASSTGSTNEKLFF
-	TRBV5-6	TRBD2	TRBJ2-3	TGTGCCAGCAGCTTGGCTACTAGCGGAGACACAGATACGCAGTATTTT	CASSLATSGDTDTQYF
-	TRBV5-1	-	TRBJ1-2	TGCGCCAGCAGCTTACAACCCTCCTTGGGGTCGGGCTACACCTTC	CASSLQPSLGSGYTF
-	TRBV6-5	-	TRBJ2-1	TGTGCCAGCAGTTACTCGGGACCCCTGGGCAATGAGCAGTTCTTC	CASSYSGPLGNEQFF
-	TRBV5-1	-	TRBJ2-1	TGCGCCAGCAGCGCAACGGAAAGAAGCTCCTACAATGAGCAGTTCTTC	CASSATERSSYNEQFF
-	TRBV9	-	TRBJ1-2	TGTGCCAGCAGCGTAGTAGGGCCAGGCTATGGCTACACCTTC	CASSVVGPGYGYTF
-	TRBV11-3	-	TRBJ2-1	TGTGCCAGCAGCTCGGGAGTTGGGGGCTCCTACAATGAGCAGTTCTTC	CASSSGVGGSYNEQFF
-	TRBV10-3	-	TRBJ1-1	TGTGCCATCCGGGTAGGGACGGCGAACACTGAAGCTTTCTTT	CAIRVGTANTEAFF
-	TRBV7-3	-	TRBJ2-2	TGTGCCAGCAGCTTAGGAGCGAACACCGGGGAGCTGTTTTTT	CASSLGANTGELFF
-	TRBV5-1	-	TRBJ1-1	TGCGCCAGCTCGAGGGAACCGGGGACAAATCAAGCTTTCTTT	CASSREPGTNQAFF
-	TRBV3-1/TRBV3-2	-	TRBJ1-6	TGTGCCAGCAGCCAAGGGCAGGGGACATCACCCCTCCACTTT	CASSQGQGTSPLHF
-	TRBV28	-	TRBJ1-1	TGTGCCAGCAGTGCCCCCTTTGAAGCTTTCTTT	CASSAPFEAFF